This T cell receptor (beta chain) was observed in a study of blood T cells in healthy people across ages. Each donor gave approximately 9.7 milliliters of peripheral blood. Combining a sample-barcoded 5' primer with a J-beta primer mix, a second PCR ran for about 7 to 11 cycles. Through a template-switch adaptor with 12 random nucleotides, each cDNA molecule received a tag. TCRdb processed the 5' RACE reads anew with MiXCR; each CDR3 protein has one entry. The sample yields under 2,000,000 distinct CDR3 sequences, around half seen once. Unmatched junction bases numbered 9, after V lost 9 bases and J lost 2 bases. The germline V gene has CDR1 LGHDT and CDR2 YNNKEL (reference sequence). This CDR3 region has 16 residues.

The TCR was taken from a woman in her thirties or forties in good health. The specimen was blood. The chain uses TRBV3-1 and TRBJ2-5; TRBD2 aligns across 13 bases. The CDR3 region is CASHPGLAGLQETQYF. The CDR3, as DNA: TGTGCCAGTCACCCGGGACTAGCGGGACTACAAGAGACCCAGTACTTC.